The clone carrying this T cell receptor (beta chain) turned up a few times. The antigen is unknown. The sample comes from a study of cytomegalovirus exposure and HLA in healthy donors. The study's findings and limits: It was reportedly the case that the classifier diagnosed cytomegalovirus status with high specificity and sensitivity. There were some public TCRs occurring in many donors, but most TCR sequences were rare.

V was pared by 6 bases and J by 6 bases, with 8 bases of the junction left unmatched. The CDR3 covers 14 residues. The germline V gene encodes CDR1 ENHRY and CDR2 SYGVKD. Primers for the PCR totalled 60 Vbeta and 13 Jbeta. Clones were read by immunoSEQ multiplex PCR, and TCRdb kept only the in-frame ones, dropping some. The sample contains around 110,000 clones, approximately 81% of which appear only once. The chain joins TRBV10-3 to TRBJ2-7; 10 bases align to TRBD1. This TCR was recovered from a man aged 25 to 40 in good health and CMV-seronegative. The specimen was PBMCs. The CDR3 nucleotides are TGTGCCATCAGGGGGGACAGGGGAGATGCCGAGCAGTACTTC. Translation: CAIRGDRGDAEQYF.